What follows are 12 T cell receptor beta chains derived from one specimen sequenced in a study of T cells after yellow fever vaccination (dated by TCRdb to between 2018 and 2020). The treatment or condition label of this sample denotes: live attenuated yellow fever vaccine strain. The library was prepared using 5' RACE. The data were produced on an Illumina HiSeq 2500. TCRdb reanalyzed the raw reads on its own, using fastp at Q25 for trimming and MiXCR for clone calling, and kept in-frame beta chains. Each entry merges the rows of one CDR3 protein and shows their most common DNA and genes. The sample data list 250,000 or so distinct CDR3 sequences, and 6% to 8% of these were observed just once. The top ten hold roughly 1% of the sample. Source: CD4+ T cells sorted from PBMCs, taken on the day of the yellow fever booster vaccination. Receptors originate from a young man who received the YFV17D yellow fever vaccine.

The chain combines TRBV20-1 with TRBJ2-7; no firm D call. Germline V lookup: CDR1 DFQATT, CDR2 SNEGSKA (reference sequence). Trimming took off 3 bases at V and 3 bases at J, with 9 bases between the two ends. This CDR3 has 12 amino acids. The CDR3 region is CSARWSNYEQYF. The DNA for the CDR3 is TGCAGTGCTAGGTGGAGCAACTACGAGCAGTACTTC.

A single count supports this clonotype. This may come from a read error, since a much larger clone is one base off. The chain links TRBV9 to TRBJ2-5; the D gene is possibly TRBD2 (5 bases). Trimming removed 1 base at V and 5 bases at J, with 15 bases between. This CDR3 region has 15 residues. CDR1 is SGDLS and CDR2 is YYNGEE in the germline V gene. The CDR3 coding sequence is TGTGCCAGCAGCGTAAGAGTGGGAGCGGTGGAGACCCAGTACTTC. This translates into CASSVRVGAVETQYF.

This clonotype was detected ten times or more. This sequence joins TRBV19 and TRBJ2-5, with D perhaps TRBD1 (6 bases). Per the germline V gene, CDR1 is LNHDA and CDR2 is SQIVND (reference sequence). Trimming stripped 8 bases from V and 4 bases from J, with 14 bases between. The CDR3 is 13 residues long. The CDR3 DNA reads as TGTGCCAGTGGGAACAGGGCGGGAGAGACCCAGTACTTC. As protein: CASGNRAGETQYF. The variable domain in full, completed from reference TRBV19 and TRBJ2-5, reads DGGITQSPKYLFRKEGQNVTLSCEQNLNHDAMYWYRQDPGQGLRLIYYSQIVNDFQKGDIAEGYSVSREKKESFPLTVTSAQKNPTAFYLCASGNRAGETQYFGPGTRLLVL.

The V call is TRBV20-1, the J call TRBJ1-2; 8 bases line up with TRBD1. The CDR3 totals 14 residues. The germline gives CDR1 DFQATT, CDR2 SNEGSKA (reference sequence). V gave up 5 bases and J gave up 1 base; unmatched junction bases: 6. Here the CDR3 reads CSARPGQVNYGYTF. The CDR3 region has the DNA TGCAGTGCTCGTCCGGGACAGGTTAACTATGGCTACACCTTC.

Details on this clonotype: This clone may be a read error of a much larger clone one base away. The J gene is TRBJ2-1, the V gene TRBV7-8, with D maybe TRBD2 (6 bases). This CDR3 region has 16 residues. Per the germline V gene, CDR1 is SGHVS and CDR2 is FQNEAQ. CDR3 region: CASSLAWDLTYNEQLF. The CDR3, as DNA: TGTGCCAGCAGCTTAGCGTGGGACTTGACCTACAATGAGCAGCTCTTC.

This clonotype was observed a handful of times. V usage is TRBV27 and J usage is TRBJ2-5, with TRBD1 identical over 7 bases. V dropped 3 bases and J dropped 2; count of bases not matched to a gene: 3. This CDR3 contains 14 residues. The germline V gene has CDR1 MNHEY and CDR2 SMNVEV (reference sequence). The CDR3 reads CASSFRDRQETQYF. In nucleotides, the CDR3 is TGTGCCAGCAGTTTCCGGGACAGACAAGAGACCCAGTACTTC.

This clonotype was observed at least ten times. The rearrangement uses TRBV28 and TRBJ1-5, with D perhaps matching TRBD1 (5 bases). CDR3 length: 14 residues. The V end was cut by 7 bases, the J end by 2 bases, with 12 bases between. Germline V gene sequence: CDR1 MDHEN, CDR2 SYDVKM. DNA of the CDR3: TGTGCCAGCACCAGGGCGATGGGCAATCAGCCCCAGCATTTT. Amino acids: CASTRAMGNQPQHF.

This clonotype was counted at least ten times. The genes are TRBV5-5 and TRBJ2-7, with 10 nucleotides matching TRBD2. CDR1 and CDR2 (germline): SGHKS, YYEKEE (reference sequence). The CDR3 consists of 17 residues. With V trimmed by 0 bases and J by 3 bases, 9 bases remained unmatched. The DNA for the CDR3 is TGTGCCAGCAGCTTGGTAGCTAGCGGGAGCTCCAACTACGAGCAGTACTTC. This sequence encodes CASSLVASGSSNYEQYF.

The CDR3 reads CASSDDTSRHTDTQYF. CDR3 DNA: TGTGCCAGCAGTGACGATACATCCAGACACACAGATACGCAGTATTTT. The chain couples TRBV6-4 to TRBJ2-3, with D unclear. CDR1 is MRHNA, CDR2 SNTAGT, per germline. The CDR3 has 16 amino acids. V shed 2 bases and J shed 2 bases, with 14 bases lying between them.

The J gene is TRBJ2-2, the V gene TRBV9; no firm D call. CDR1 and CDR2 (germline): SGDLS, YYNGEE. This CDR3 region has 13 residues. V was shortened by 4 bases and J by 4 bases, with 8 bases between the two germline ends. CDR3 DNA: TGTGCCAGCAGCCCCCCCCTCACCGGGGAGCTGTTTTTT. Its protein product is CASSPPLTGELFF.

The table lists this clonotype with many counts. This chain joins TRBV19 and TRBJ2-1; 11 bases match TRBD2. Germline lookup yields CDR1 LNHDA and CDR2 SQIVND (reference sequence). The length of the CDR3 is 14 residues. Trimming at V came to 5 bases and at J to 10 bases, leaving 7 bases not matched to a gene. The CDR3, as DNA: TGTGCCAGTAGTCCGGGACTAGCGGTTCCCGAGCAGTTCTTC. It is translated as CASSPGLAVPEQFF.

This clonotype was seen only a few times. This chain links TRBV29-1 with TRBJ2-2, with a tentative D call TRBD2 (6 bases). Germline CDR1 SQVTM, CDR2 ANQGSEA. Trimming removed 6 bases from V and 4 bases from J, with 12 bases in between. CDR3 length equals 13 residues. The CDR3 DNA reads as TGCAGCGTGGGGGAGGCTGGCACCGGGGAGCTGTTTTTT. Protein: CSVGEAGTGELFF.